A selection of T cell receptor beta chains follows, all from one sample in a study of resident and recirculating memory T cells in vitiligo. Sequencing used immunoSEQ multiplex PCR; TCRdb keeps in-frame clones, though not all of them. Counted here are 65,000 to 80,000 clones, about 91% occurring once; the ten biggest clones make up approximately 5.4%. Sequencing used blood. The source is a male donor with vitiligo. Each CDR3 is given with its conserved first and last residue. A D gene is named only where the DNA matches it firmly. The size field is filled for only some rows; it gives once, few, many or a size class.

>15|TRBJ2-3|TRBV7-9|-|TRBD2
TGTGCCAGCAGCAATAGCGGGAGGGCCGGAGATACGCAGTATTTT
CASSNSGRAGDTQYF
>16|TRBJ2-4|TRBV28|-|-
TGTGCCAGCAGTTTAGGAGGTGGAGTAGCCAAAAACATTCAGTACTTC
CASSLGGGVAKNIQYF
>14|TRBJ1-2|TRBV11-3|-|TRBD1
TGTGCCAGCAGCGTGACAGGGGGCTCGAATGGCTACACCTTC
CASSVTGGSNGYTF
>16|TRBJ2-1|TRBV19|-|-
TGTGCCAGTAGTATAATAGGGGGGAGGGCGTACAATGAGCAGTTCTTC
CASSIIGGRAYNEQFF
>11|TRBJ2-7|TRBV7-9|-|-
TGTGCCAGCAGCTCCGCCTACGAGCAGTACTTC
CASSSAYEQYF
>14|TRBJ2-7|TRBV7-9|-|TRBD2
TGTGCCAGCAGCCCCCAGGGCGGGAGTAAGGAGCAGTACTTC
CASSPQGGSKEQYF
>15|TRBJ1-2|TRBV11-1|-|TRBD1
TGTGCCAGCAGCCAGCAGGACAGGGAGAACTATGGCTACACCTTC
CASSQQDRENYGYTF
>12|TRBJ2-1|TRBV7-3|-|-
TGTGCCAGCAGCTCGAGCGGCCCCCCGCAGTTCTTC
CASSSSGPPQFF
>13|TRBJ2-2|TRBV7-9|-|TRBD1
TGTGCCAGCAGCTTAGGGACAGGGGCCCGTGCGTTTTTT
CASSLGTGARAFF
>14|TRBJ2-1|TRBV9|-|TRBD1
TGTGCCAGCAGCCCAGGGGGCCGTGGGAATGAGCAGTTCTTC
CASSPGGRGNEQFF
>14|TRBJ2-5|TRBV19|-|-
TGTGCCAGTAGCCCAGGGGCCTTCCAAGAGACCCAGTACTTC
CASSPGAFQETQYF
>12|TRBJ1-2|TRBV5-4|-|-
TGTGCCAGCAGCTCGCCAAACGAGGGCTACACCTTC
CASSSPNEGYTF
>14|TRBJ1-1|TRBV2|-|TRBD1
TGTGCCAGCAGCCCAGGACAGGGTGGAACTGAAGCTTTCTTT
CASSPGQGGTEAFF
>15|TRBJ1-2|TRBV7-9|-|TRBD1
TGTGCCAGCAGCGGAAGACAGGGACTTAACTATGGCTACACCTTC
CASSGRQGLNYGYTF
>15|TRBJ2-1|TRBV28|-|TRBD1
TGTGCCAGCAGTTTGGGGACAGGGGTTCATGGTGAGCAGTTCTTC
CASSLGTGVHGEQFF
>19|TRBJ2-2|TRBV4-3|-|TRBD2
TGCGCCAGCAGCCCCTCCGAGACTAGCGGGATTGCGAACACCGGGGAGCTGTTTTTT
CASSPSETSGIANTGELFF
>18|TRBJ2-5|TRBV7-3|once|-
TGTGCCAGCAGCTTAGGTGGGAGTACTCATTTGTACCAAGAGACCCAGTACTTC
CASSLGGSTHLYQETQYF
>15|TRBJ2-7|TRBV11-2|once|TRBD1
TGTGCCAGCAGCTTCCGGGACAGGGATACCTACGAGCAGTACTTC
CASSFRDRDTYEQYF
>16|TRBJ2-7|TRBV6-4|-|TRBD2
TGTGCCAGCAGTGACACCCCGGGGCGGGAGTCCCACGAGCAGTACTTC
CASSDTPGRESHEQYF
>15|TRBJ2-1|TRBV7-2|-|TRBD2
TGTGCCAGCAGTTTCAGCGGGAGCTCCTACAATGAGCAGTTCTTC
CASSFSGSSYNEQFF
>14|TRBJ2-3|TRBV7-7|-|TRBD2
TGTGCCAGCAGCGCTAGCGGGAGGGCAGATACGCAGTATTTT
CASSASGRADTQYF
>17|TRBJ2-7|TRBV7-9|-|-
TGTGCCAGCAGCTTTTGGATTTCCGGGACTGGTGGGGACGAGCAGTACTTC
CASSFWISGTGGDEQYF
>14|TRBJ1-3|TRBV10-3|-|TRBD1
TGTGCCATCAGCTCCGGGACAGAAGGAAACACCATATATTTT
CAISSGTEGNTIYF
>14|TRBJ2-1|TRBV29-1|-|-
TGCAGCTCTCGCCTCGAGGTGAGAGGCGATGAGCAGTTCTTC
CSSRLEVRGDEQFF
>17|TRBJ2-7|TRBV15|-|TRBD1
TGTGCCACCAGCAGAGTGCGAGGGGGCGGGTTCGGCTACGAGCAGTACTTC
CATSRVRGGGFGYEQYF
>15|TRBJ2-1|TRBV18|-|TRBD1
TGTGCCAGCTCACCCCGACAGGGGTACTACAATGAGCAGTTCTTC
CASSPRQGYYNEQFF
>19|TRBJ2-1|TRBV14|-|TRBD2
TGTGCCAGCAGCCAAGAGCGGACTAGCGGGTGGAGCTCCTACAATGAGCAGTTCTTC
CASSQERTSGWSSYNEQFF
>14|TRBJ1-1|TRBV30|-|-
TGTGCCTGGAGTCTCAAGGACAGTATAACTGAAGCTTTCTTT
CAWSLKDSITEAFF
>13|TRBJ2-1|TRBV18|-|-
TGTGCCAGCTCACCCAACGGACAGAATGAGCAGTTCTTC
CASSPNGQNEQFF
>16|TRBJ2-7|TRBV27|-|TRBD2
TGTGCCTCCTCTAGCGGGGGTAGCGGGATCTCCTACGAGCAGTACTTC
CASSSGGSGISYEQYF
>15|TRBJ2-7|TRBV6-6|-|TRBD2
TGTGCCAGCTCCGGGGAGCGGGAGGGCCCCTACGAGCAGTACTTC
CASSGEREGPYEQYF
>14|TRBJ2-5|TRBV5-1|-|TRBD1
TGCGCCAGCAGCTTGGCCGGACAGGAAGAGACCCAGTACTTC
CASSLAGQEETQYF
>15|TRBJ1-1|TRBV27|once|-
TGTGCCAGCAGTTTATTCCCAGATCCGGGCACTGAAGCTTTCTTT
CASSLFPDPGTEAFF
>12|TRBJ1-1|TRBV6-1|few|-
TGTGCCAGCAGGGGGGGGAAAACTGAAGCTTTCTTT
CASRGGKTEAFF
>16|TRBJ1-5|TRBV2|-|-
TGTGCCAGCAGTGAACGGGGGGGAGTCTTCGGCGAGCCCCAGCATTTT
CASSERGGVFGEPQHF
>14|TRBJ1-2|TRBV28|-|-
TGTGCCAGCAGTTTGGGGGTCCAGGGGTATGGCTACACCTTC
CASSLGVQGYGYTF
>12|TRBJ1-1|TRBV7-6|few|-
TGTGCCAGCAGCTTTTCAGGGACTGAAGCTTTCTTT
CASSFSGTEAFF
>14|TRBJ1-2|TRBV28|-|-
TGTGCCAGCAGTTTATTCAACAGGGATCGCGGCTACACCTTC
CASSLFNRDRGYTF
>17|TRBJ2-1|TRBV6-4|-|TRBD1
TGTGCCAGCAGTGACATAATAGGGGACAGGGGGCCGGGGGAGCAGTTCTTC
CASSDIIGDRGPGEQFF
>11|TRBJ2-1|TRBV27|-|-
TGTGCCACCAGAAGGGAGGATGAGCAGTTCTTC
CATRREDEQFF
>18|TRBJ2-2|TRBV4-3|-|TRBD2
TGCGCCAGCAGCCCGATGACTAGCGGGAGGGCCCACACCGGGGAGCTGTTTTTT
CASSPMTSGRAHTGELFF
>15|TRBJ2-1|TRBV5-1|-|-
TGCGCCAGCAGCTTGAGTAGCGGAGGTTACAATGAGCAGTTCTTC
CASSLSSGGYNEQFF
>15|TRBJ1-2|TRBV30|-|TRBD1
TGTGCCTGGAGTGCCGGGACAGGGATGGGTTATGGCTACACCTTC
CAWSAGTGMGYGYTF
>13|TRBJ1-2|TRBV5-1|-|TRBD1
TGCGCCAGCAGCCGGGACAGGGTTTATGGCTACACCTTC
CASSRDRVYGYTF
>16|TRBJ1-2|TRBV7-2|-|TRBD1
TGTGCCAGCAGCTCTGAGCAGGGGGTACCGAACTATGGCTACACCTTC
CASSSEQGVPNYGYTF
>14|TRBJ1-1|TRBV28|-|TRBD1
TGTGCCAGCAGTGGGACAGCTTTAAACACTGAAGCTTTCTTT
CASSGTALNTEAFF
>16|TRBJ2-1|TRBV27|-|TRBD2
TGTGCCAGCAGTCTATATCGGACTAGCGGGGGGGATGAGCAGTTCTTC
CASSLYRTSGGDEQFF